Below, 26 T cell receptor beta chains from the same sample are listed, as sequenced in a study of type 1 and type 2 diabetes patients. Genomic DNA was the PCR template. The TCR beta CDR3 region was amplified using 30 forward and 13 reverse primers. TCRdb itself ran the multiplex PCR reads through MiXCR, one entry per CDR3 protein. This table has about 270,000 distinct CDR3 sequences, around 47% appearing once. The source material was peripheral blood mononuclear cells (PBMCs). The receptors originated from a man aged 18 to 29 with type 2 diabetes.

The chain has TRBV5-1 and TRBJ2-7; D not resolved. Trimming cost V 4 bases and J 4 bases, with 12 bases left between them. Germline lookup yields CDR1 SGHRS and CDR2 YFSETQ. There are 13 residues in the CDR3. The CDR3 DNA reads TGCGCCAGCAGCGAATTATCCGGGTACGAGCAGTACTTC. It yields the protein CASSELSGYEQYF.

The chain couples TRBV11-3 to TRBJ2-2; D not resolved. The germline V gene has CDR1 SGHNT and CDR2 YENEEA. V dropped 0 bases and J dropped 8 bases, with 4 bases sitting between them. This CDR3 comprises 12 residues. The DNA for the CDR3 is TGTGCCAGCAGCTTAGATATGGGGGAGCTGTTTTTT. Translating it yields CASSLDMGELFF.

The table lists this clonotype with a few counts. The genes are TRBV15 and TRBJ2-2; D is undetermined. The CDR3 sequence is 14 residues long. The germline gives CDR1 LNHNV, CDR2 YYDKDF (reference sequence). V was clipped by 8 bases and J by 0 bases, with 10 bases between them. This chain's CDR3 is CATGRIANTGELFF. The CDR3 nucleotides are TGTGCCACCGGACGGATAGCGAACACCGGGGAGCTGTTTTTT.

The V gene is TRBV5-4, the J gene TRBJ2-1; 8 bases map to TRBD2. The trim removed 1 base at V and 6 bases at J, leaving 6 bases unmatched. Germline V gene lookup returns CDR1 SGHNT and CDR2 YYREEE (reference sequence). The CDR3 totals 15 residues. In nucleotides, the CDR3 is TGTGCCAGCAGCTTGAAAGGACTAGCTGGCAATGAGCAGTTCTTC. Amino acids: CASSLKGLAGNEQFF. Supplemented by reference TRBV5-4 and TRBJ2-1, the full variable domain reads ETGVTQSPTHLIKTRGQQVTLRCSSQSGHNTVSWYQQALGQGPQFIFQYYREEENGRGNFPPRFSGLQFPNYSSELNVNALELDDSALYLCASSLKGLAGNEQFFGPGTRLTVL.

J is TRBJ1-1 and V is TRBV12-3 or TRBV12-4, with D perhaps TRBD1 (5 bases). CDR3 length equals 14 residues. Trimming pared 7 bases from V and 5 bases from J, leaving 17 bases between. The DNA of the CDR3 is TGTGCCAGCACCGCTACCACAGGTCGGACTGAAGCTTTCTTT. Protein product: CASTATTGRTEAFF.

V usage is TRBV6-1 and J usage is TRBJ1-1, with D hard to call. The ends were cut back, 2 bases at V and 4 bases at J, with 11 bases in the middle. The CDR3 contains 14 residues. Germline CDR1 MNHNS, CDR2 SASEGT. CDR3 amino acids: CASSEFWEGTEAFF. CDR3 bases: TGTGCCAGCAGTGAATTTTGGGAGGGCACTGAAGCTTTCTTT.

The chain couples TRBV10-3 to TRBJ1-5; D is perhaps TRBD1 (6 bases). With 0 bases removed from V and 0 bases from J, the gap between germline ends came to 15 bases. CDR1 and CDR2 (germline): ENHRY, SYGVKD. This CDR3 comprises 18 residues. The DNA of the CDR3 is TGTGCCATCAGTGAGTCTAGTAACCAGGGGACTAGCAATCAGCCCCAGCATTTT. Residues: CAISESSNQGTSNQPQHF.

With regard to this clonotype: The final CDR3 position lacks the conserved phenylalanine or tryptophan, pointing to a likely read error. The gene calls are TRBV2 and TRBJ1-5; D remains ambiguous. V lost 7 bases, J lost 0 bases, and 7 bases lay in between. The CDR3 has 13 residues. Germline CDR1 reads SNHLY; CDR2 reads FYNNEI. DNA for the CDR3: TGTGCCAGCAAGAGGTATAGCAATCAGCCCCAGCATCTT. This encodes CASKRYSNQPQHL.

V gene TRBV30 combines with J gene TRBJ2-5, with unresolved D. The V end lost 4 bases, the J end lost 2 bases, and 14 bases lay between the germline ends. CDR1 and CDR2 (germline): GTSNPN, SVGIG (reference sequence). The CDR3 is 14 residues long. As DNA, the CDR3 is TGTGCCTGGAATCCGGCTGGAGAGCAAGAGACCCAGTACTTC. Protein product: CAWNPAGEQETQYF.

This clonotype was detected only a few times. The gene calls are TRBV2 and TRBJ1-6, with D maybe TRBD1 (5 bases). Trimming removed 6 bases at V and 6 bases at J, with 9 bases between. Germline V gene lookup returns CDR1 SNHLY and CDR2 FYNNEI. The CDR3 loop spans 13 amino acids. Here the CDR3 reads CASRRQTNSPLHF. The CDR3 DNA sequence: TGTGCCAGCAGACGACAGACTAATTCACCCCTCCACTTT. The full variable domain, its missing parts supplied by reference TRBV2 and TRBJ1-6, is EPEVTQTPSHQVTQMGQEVILRCVPISNHLYFYWYRQILGQKVEFLVSFYNNEISEKSEIFDDQFSVERPDGSNFTLKIRSTKLEDSAMYFCASRRQTNSPLHFGNGTRLTVT.

This clonotype showed up just a few times. The rearrangement links TRBV20-1 to TRBJ2-7, with TRBD1 matching over 11 bases. This CDR3 contains 15 residues. The V gene's germline CDR1 is DFQATT and CDR2 SNEGSKA (reference sequence). With V trimmed by 3 bases and J by 3 bases, 7 bases remained unmatched. CDR3 DNA: TGCAGTGCTAGCCCGGGGACAGGGGGTAACTACGAGCAGTACTTC. Protein sequence: CSASPGTGGNYEQYF.

The chain uses TRBV13 and TRBJ1-2; 8 bases are shared with TRBD1. J gave up 3 bases and V 5 bases, and 8 bases lay outside the gene matches. The CDR3 length is 15 residues. Germline V gene lookup returns CDR1 PRHDT and CDR2 FYEKMQ (reference sequence). CDR3 bases: TGTGCCAGCAGCCCTTCGACAGGGGATGACTATGGCTACACCTTC. Translation: CASSPSTGDDYGYTF.

V is TRBV28 and J is TRBJ2-7; D may be TRBD1 or TRBD2 (5 bases each). Germline CDR1 reads MDHEN; CDR2 reads SYDVKM. The CDR3 contains 11 residues. Trimming left V 11 bases short and J 3 bases short, with 11 bases between. The CDR3 loop is CASGTFYEQYF. The CDR3, as DNA: TGTGCCTCCGGGACCTTCTACGAGCAGTACTTC.

The gene calls are TRBV19 and TRBJ1-6; a possible D gene is TRBD1 (6 bases). Trimming shortened V by 6 bases and J by 8 bases, and 17 bases separated the two germline ends. Per germline, CDR1 LNHDA and CDR2 SQIVND (reference sequence). The CDR3 extends over 15 amino acids. CDR3 sequence reads: CASRSQGSGDSPLHF. The CDR3 DNA sequence: TGTGCCAGTAGATCCCAGGGGTCAGGCGATTCACCCCTCCACTTT.

J is TRBJ2-1 and V is TRBV7-2; 15 bases fit TRBD2. The V segment lost 5 bases and the J segment 0 bases; nucleotides outside the gene matches: 14. CDR1 SGHTA and CDR2 FQGNSA come from the germline V gene. The CDR3 runs 21 residues. The CDR3 DNA reads as TGTGCCAGCAGCACTACTTCCGGGACTAGCGGGAGGATCAGCTCCTACAATGAGCAGTTCTTC. It translates to CASSTTSGTSGRISSYNEQFF.

J is TRBJ2-7 and V is TRBV7-9, with D perhaps TRBD1 (6 bases). In germline, CDR1 is SEHNR, CDR2 FQNEAQ (reference sequence). The V end was cut by 4 bases, the J end by 3 bases, with 16 bases between. CDR3 length equals 15 residues. CDR3 bases: TGTGCCAGCAGCTCCCTAGAGGGGGTGGGCTACGAGCAGTACTTC. Translating it yields CASSSLEGVGYEQYF.

This clonotype was counted only a few times. This chain links TRBV30 with TRBJ1-4; D is ambiguous. CDR3 length: 13 residues. Germline assignment: CDR1 GTSNPN and CDR2 SVGIG (reference sequence). Deletions cut 1 base from V and 4 bases from J, with 7 bases between. CDR3 sequence (DNA): TGTGCCTGGAGTGCCAAGGATAATGAAAAACTGTTTTTT. This sequence encodes CAWSAKDNEKLFF. The full variable domain, its missing parts supplied by reference TRBV30 and TRBJ1-4, is SQTIHQWPATLVQPVGSPLSLECTVEGTSNPNLYWYRQAAGRGLQLLFYSVGIGQISSEVPQNLSASRPQDRQFILSSKKLLLSDSGFYLCAWSAKDNEKLFFGSGTQLSVL.

CDR3 sequence reads: CASSGTDGEQFF. CDR3 sequence (DNA): TGTGCCAGCAGCGGGACAGACGGTGAGCAGTTCTTC. The chain links TRBV6-5 to TRBJ2-1; 7 nucleotides align to TRBD1. Per germline, CDR1 MNHEY and CDR2 SVGAGI. CDR3 length: 12 residues. The junction had 5 bases not matched to a gene; V was cut back by 6 bases and J by 9 bases.

Note on this clonotype: This may be a read error: a much more frequent sequence differs by one nucleotide. J is TRBJ2-7 and V is TRBV7-3, with D perhaps matching TRBD2 (6 bases). The CDR3 consists of 12 residues. From germline, CDR1 is SGHTA and CDR2 FQGTGA. Trimming stripped 11 bases from V and 6 bases from J, with 17 bases between. For the CDR3, the DNA is TGTGCCGGCGGCAAAGCCGGGGGCGAGCAGTACTTC. The encoded protein is CAGGKAGGEQYF.

The chain recombines TRBV5-1 with TRBJ2-1; D assignment may be TRBD1 or TRBD2 (5 bases each). Per germline, CDR1 SGHRS and CDR2 YFSETQ. CDR3 length: 13 amino acids. The V and J ends lost 5 bases and 9 bases respectively, with 15 bases between them. In DNA, the CDR3 is TGCGCCAGCAGGCTTGGCGAGAGGGGTGAGCAGTTCTTC. It translates to CASRLGERGEQFF.

This clonotype was found a few times. The chain is built from TRBV2 and TRBJ2-2, with 7 positions matching TRBD2. Losses at the gene ends were 8 bases for V and 5 bases for J; bases not matched to a gene: 8. Germline V gene lookup returns CDR1 SNHLY and CDR2 FYNNEI. The CDR3 runs to 14 residues. CDR3 sequence reads: CASGVTSTTGELFF. CDR3 sequence (DNA): TGTGCCAGCGGGGTGACTAGCACGACCGGGGAGCTGTTTTTT.

This clonotype has just a few counts. V and J are TRBV9 and TRBJ1-6; 7 positions match TRBD1. The CDR3 extends over 15 amino acids. V lost 0 bases to trimming and J lost 7 bases; unmatched junction nucleotides: 4. Germline values: CDR1 SGDLS, CDR2 YYNGEE. This CDR3 is CASSVGTGLNSPLHF. The CDR3 coding sequence is TGTGCCAGCAGCGTAGGGACAGGCTTGAATTCACCCCTCCACTTT.

The rearrangement joins TRBV28 to TRBJ2-1; D is perhaps TRBD1 (5 bases). Germline-derived CDR1 and CDR2 are MDHEN and SYDVKM. This CDR3 region has 16 residues. Between the trimmed V and J ends, which lost 7 bases and 5 bases, there was a span of 21 bases. The CDR3 bases are TGTGCCAGCAACGCCCTGACAAGTAAGGGGAACAATGAGCAGTTCTTC. It specifies CASNALTSKGNNEQFF.

This sequence joins TRBV6-6 and TRBJ2-7; the D gene is possibly TRBD1 (6 bases). Trimming pared 7 bases from V and 1 base from J, leaving 14 bases between. The CDR3 runs to 14 residues. The germline gives CDR1 MNHNY, CDR2 SVGAGI (reference sequence). The CDR3 loop is CASTSGQPSYEQYF. The CDR3 DNA follows: TGTGCCAGCACATCCGGACAGCCTTCCTACGAGCAGTACTTC.

The gene calls are TRBV29-1 and TRBJ2-7; D is possibly TRBD1 (5 bases). Trimming pared 4 bases from V and 0 bases from J, leaving 10 bases between. Germline CDR1 reads SQVTM; CDR2 reads ANQGSEA. There are 13 residues in the CDR3. Written as DNA, the CDR3 is TGCAGCGTTGCTACAGGTAGCTCCTACGAGCAGTACTTC. Translating gives CSVATGSSYEQYF.

A few counts support this clonotype. The V call is TRBV30, the J call TRBJ1-1; D might be TRBD1 (5 bases). The CDR3 consists of 13 residues. The germline V gene encodes CDR1 GTSNPN and CDR2 SVGIG (reference sequence). V gave up 8 bases and J gave up 0 bases, with 13 bases separating them. CDR3 region: CAHAQGMNTEAFF. The CDR3 DNA reads as TGTGCCCACGCCCAGGGAATGAACACTGAAGCTTTCTTT.